The rows below give T cell receptor beta chains drawn from one sample of a study of beta chain features in type 1 diabetes. Only in-frame clones appear in the TCRdb table, and some are missing; sequencing was by immunoSEQ multiplex PCR. The top ten clones hold more than 0.015% of a sample with over 200,000 clones, approximately 10% of them seen once. Sequencing was performed on naive CD4+ T cells from blood. These receptor sequences come from a man aged 25 to 40 with type 1 diabetes. Each CDR3 is given with its conserved first and last residue. D genes are given only for firm matches. For some rows the clone size is stated as once, few or many, or as a class when expanded; others skip it.

v_call: TRBV4-1
j_call: TRBJ1-2
clone_size: -
d_call: -
cdr3_nt: TGCGCCAGCAGCCAAGAGGAGCCTCGAAGCGATGGCTACACCTTC
cdr3_aa: CASSQEEPRSDGYTF

v_call: TRBV28
j_call: TRBJ2-3
clone_size: few
d_call: -
cdr3_nt: TGTGCCAGCAGTCCTTCGGGAGCGTTCTCACAAGATACGCAGTATTTT
cdr3_aa: CASSPSGAFSQDTQYF

v_call: TRBV7-9
j_call: TRBJ2-1
clone_size: -
d_call: -
cdr3_nt: TGTGCCATCGAAATCGGGACAGAGCAGTTCTTC
cdr3_aa: CAIEIGTEQFF

v_call: TRBV29-1
j_call: TRBJ1-1
clone_size: -
d_call: -
cdr3_nt: TGCAGCGTTGAGGGGACTGTGAACACTGAAGCTTTCTTT
cdr3_aa: CSVEGTVNTEAFF

v_call: TRBV18
j_call: TRBJ2-6
clone_size: few
d_call: TRBD1
cdr3_nt: TGTGCCAGCTCACGGACCGGACAGGGGCCCTTCGACTCTGGGGCCAACGTCCTGACTTTC
cdr3_aa: CASSRTGQGPFDSGANVLTF

v_call: TRBV7-8
j_call: TRBJ2-7
clone_size: few
d_call: TRBD2
cdr3_nt: TGTGCCAGCAGCCGGGTGCGGACTAGCGGCCCCCTGGGGCAGTACTTC
cdr3_aa: CASSRVRTSGPLGQYF

v_call: TRBV5-1
j_call: TRBJ2-3
clone_size: few
d_call: -
cdr3_nt: TGCGCCAGCAGTTCGCAGGCGAGCACAGATACGCAGTATTTT
cdr3_aa: CASSSQASTDTQYF

v_call: TRBV7-2
j_call: TRBJ2-1
clone_size: -
d_call: TRBD1
cdr3_nt: TGTGCCAGCAGCTTGACAGGGAGCGATGAGCAGTTCTTC
cdr3_aa: CASSLTGSDEQFF

v_call: TRBV7-2
j_call: TRBJ2-7
clone_size: -
d_call: TRBD1
cdr3_nt: TGTGCCAGCAGCTGGACGTGGACAGGGGTTAACGAGCAGTACTTC
cdr3_aa: CASSWTWTGVNEQYF

v_call: TRBV27
j_call: TRBJ2-7
clone_size: few
d_call: -
cdr3_nt: TGTGCCAGCAGCTCCGGACAGACCCGCGGATTCCAGCAGTACTTC
cdr3_aa: CASSSGQTRGFQQYF

v_call: TRBV7-3
j_call: TRBJ2-3
clone_size: -
d_call: -
cdr3_nt: TGTGCCAGCAGCTTAGAGGGGGGGGCGGGAAATACGCAGTATTTT
cdr3_aa: CASSLEGGAGNTQYF

v_call: TRBV5-1
j_call: TRBJ1-1
clone_size: once
d_call: -
cdr3_nt: TGCGCCAGCAGCTTCTCAGGGAGGGGGAACACTGAAGCTTTCTTT
cdr3_aa: CASSFSGRGNTEAFF

v_call: TRBV19
j_call: TRBJ2-2
clone_size: few
d_call: TRBD1
cdr3_nt: TGTGCCAGTAGAAAAACCGGGACAGGGCACACCGGGGAGCTGTTTTTT
cdr3_aa: CASRKTGTGHTGELFF

v_call: TRBV5-4
j_call: TRBJ1-4
clone_size: few
d_call: -
cdr3_nt: TGTGCCAGCAGCTCCTCGGACAGATCTAATGAAAAACTGTTTTTT
cdr3_aa: CASSSSDRSNEKLFF

v_call: TRBV5-4
j_call: TRBJ2-1
clone_size: -
d_call: -
cdr3_nt: TGTGCCAGCAGCTTGGAGAACGGCAATGAGCAGTTCTTC
cdr3_aa: CASSLENGNEQFF

v_call: TRBV28
j_call: TRBJ2-1
clone_size: -
d_call: TRBD2
cdr3_nt: TGTGCCAGCAGTTCTACTAGCGGGGGCCAGTCCTACAATGAGCAGTTCTTC
cdr3_aa: CASSSTSGGQSYNEQFF